Reported below is one TCR beta chain. Its antigen is not known. This record belongs to a study of T cells in localized non-small cell lung cancer. Study-wide results and caveats: An association was observed between higher blood T cell density and longer overall survival. There was higher T cell clonality in uninvolved adjacent lung than in tumor, and it was highest there. Only one tumor region was sequenced, so heterogeneity remains possible.

Trimming took 4 bases from V and 0 from J; bases not matched to a gene: 2. The CDR3 has 15 amino acids. The V gene's germline CDR1 is MDHEN and CDR2 SYDVKM. Data came from immunoSEQ multiplex PCR; TCRdb stores just in-frame clones and leaves some out. The table records around 23,000 clones, approximately 91% of them present only once. The sequenced sample was peripheral blood mononuclear cells, obtained before any cancer treatment. This receptor was taken from a male donor older than 55 with stage II lung adenocarcinoma. The gene calls are TRBV28 and TRBJ1-3; TRBD1 aligns across 8 bases. CDR3 in amino acids: CASSWTGSSGNTIYF. CDR3 nucleotides: TGTGCCAGCAGTTGGACAGGGAGCTCTGGAAACACCATATATTTT.